A selection of T cell receptor beta chains follows, all from one sample in a study of T cell repertoires in cytomegalovirus infection. Their specific antigens are unknown. TCRdb re-called the reads with MiXCR, one entry per CDR3 protein. The sample gives 50,000 or so distinct CDR3 sequences, over 15% of which show up once; roughly two thirds is in the top ten. The sequenced sample was CD8+ T cells from cultured PBMCs, obtained from culture after CMV antigen stimulation. These TCRs come from a human donor in good health (CMV status not recorded). Some clones in this sample may be carry-over from other donors' samples. Each CDR3 is given with its conserved first and last residue. The D gene is left open where the match is weak. The size of a clone is reported for some rows only, either as once, few or many, or as a class for expanded clones.

clone_size: -; v_call: TRBV11-3; j_call: TRBJ2-6; d_call: TRBD1; cdr3_aa: CASSPGQGAPGANVLTF; cdr3_nt: TGTGCCAGCAGCCCGGGACAGGGGGCCCCCGGGGCCAACGTCCTGACTTTC
clone_size: -; v_call: TRBV28; j_call: TRBJ2-5; d_call: TRBD2; cdr3_aa: CASSSGLASQGTQYF; cdr3_nt: TGTGCCAGCAGTTCGGGACTAGCCTCTCAGGGGACCCAGTACTTC
clone_size: -; v_call: TRBV7-8; j_call: TRBJ2-1; d_call: -; cdr3_aa: CASSLTVYNEQFF; cdr3_nt: TGTGCCAGCAGCTTGACTGTCTACAATGAGCAGTTCTTC
clone_size: few; v_call: TRBV12-3/TRBV12-4; j_call: TRBJ1-3; d_call: -; cdr3_aa: CASSLSLAGNTIYF; cdr3_nt: TGTGCCAGCAGTTTAAGCCTTGCTGGAAACACCATATATTTT
clone_size: -; v_call: TRBV11-2; j_call: TRBJ2-5; d_call: TRBD1; cdr3_aa: CASSSRDSVVRETQYF; cdr3_nt: TGTGCCAGCAGCTCCCGGGACAGTGTAGTTCGGGAGACCCAGTACTTC
clone_size: many; v_call: TRBV7-9; j_call: TRBJ2-1; d_call: -; cdr3_aa: CASSPTGTSYYNEQFF; cdr3_nt: TGTGCCAGCAGCCCTACCGGGACTTCCTACTACAATGAGCAGTTCTTC
clone_size: -; v_call: TRBV19; j_call: TRBJ2-1; d_call: TRBD2; cdr3_aa: CASSIDRGGGSSYNEQFF; cdr3_nt: TGTGCCAGTAGTATAGATCGGGGGGGGGGTAGCTCCTACAATGAGCAGTTCTTC
clone_size: -; v_call: TRBV28; j_call: TRBJ1-1; d_call: TRBD1; cdr3_aa: CASRETGGANTEAFF; cdr3_nt: TGTGCCAGCAGGGAAACAGGGGGCGCGAACACTGAAGCTTTCTTT
clone_size: few; v_call: TRBV7-9; j_call: TRBJ1-2; d_call: -; cdr3_aa: CASSLSGYTF; cdr3_nt: TGTGCCAGCAGCTTGAGTGGCTACACCTTC
clone_size: -; v_call: TRBV9; j_call: TRBJ2-1; d_call: TRBD1; cdr3_aa: CASSARTGVRSNEQFF; cdr3_nt: TGTGCCAGCAGCGCAAGGACAGGGGTACGGTCGAATGAGCAGTTCTTC
clone_size: -; v_call: TRBV15; j_call: TRBJ1-5; d_call: -; cdr3_aa: CATSRGETLRQNQPQHF; cdr3_nt: TGTGCCACCAGCAGAGGGGAGACACTTAGGCAGAATCAGCCCCAGCATTTT
clone_size: few; v_call: TRBV7-9; j_call: TRBJ1-1; d_call: TRBD1; cdr3_aa: CASSYPGQGGMNTEAFF; cdr3_nt: TGTGCCAGCAGCTACCCGGGACAGGGAGGAATGAACACTGAAGCTTTCTTT
clone_size: -; v_call: TRBV12-5; j_call: TRBJ1-2; d_call: -; cdr3_aa: CASGNGANYGYTF; cdr3_nt: TGTGCTAGTGGCAACGGGGCTAACTATGGCTACACCTTC
clone_size: -; v_call: TRBV9; j_call: TRBJ2-1; d_call: -; cdr3_aa: CASSPRDFYNEQFF; cdr3_nt: TGTGCCAGCAGCCCGCGGGACTTTTACAATGAGCAGTTCTTC
clone_size: -; v_call: TRBV7-2; j_call: TRBJ2-1; d_call: -; cdr3_aa: CASSPGRRERNEQFF; cdr3_nt: TGTGCCAGCAGCCCGGGACGCAGGGAGCGCAATGAGCAGTTCTTC
clone_size: medium-sized; v_call: TRBV11-2; j_call: TRBJ1-2; d_call: -; cdr3_aa: CASSLGGGISYGYTF; cdr3_nt: TGTGCCAGCAGCTTAGGAGGGGGGATCTCTTATGGCTACACCTTC
clone_size: -; v_call: TRBV11-3; j_call: TRBJ2-3; d_call: -; cdr3_aa: CASSLRRGVGTDTQYF; cdr3_nt: TGTGCCAGCAGCTTAAGGCGGGGCGTCGGCACAGATACGCAGTATTTT
clone_size: -; v_call: TRBV7-3; j_call: TRBJ2-7; d_call: -; cdr3_aa: CASSYGDPPSEQYF; cdr3_nt: TGTGCCAGCAGCTACGGGGACCCCCCATCCGAGCAGTACTTC
clone_size: few; v_call: TRBV29-1; j_call: TRBJ2-5; d_call: -; cdr3_aa: CSVEDGPGAVLPQETQYF; cdr3_nt: TGCAGCGTTGAAGATGGCCCCGGGGCCGTCCTCCCCCAAGAGACCCAGTACTTC
clone_size: few; v_call: TRBV7-6; j_call: TRBJ2-1; d_call: TRBD2; cdr3_aa: CASSWTSGSNEQFF; cdr3_nt: TGTGCCAGCAGCTGGACTAGCGGGAGTAATGAGCAGTTCTTC
clone_size: many; v_call: TRBV7-2; j_call: TRBJ2-2; d_call: TRBD2; cdr3_aa: CASSLDEVAGTPTGELFF; cdr3_nt: TGTGCCAGCAGCTTAGATGAGGTAGCGGGGACGCCCACCGGGGAGCTGTTTTTT
clone_size: many; v_call: TRBV7-2; j_call: TRBJ2-7; d_call: TRBD1; cdr3_aa: CASSRTGGAYEQYF; cdr3_nt: TGTGCCAGCAGCCGGACAGGGGGCGCGTACGAGCAGTACTTC
clone_size: -; v_call: TRBV27; j_call: TRBJ1-4; d_call: TRBD1; cdr3_aa: CASSLPDRDGKLFF; cdr3_nt: TGTGCCAGCAGTTTACCTGACAGGGACGGAAAACTGTTTTTT
clone_size: few; v_call: TRBV7-2; j_call: TRBJ2-7; d_call: -; cdr3_aa: CASRFQAPYEQYF; cdr3_nt: TGTGCCAGCAGGTTCCAGGCTCCCTACGAGCAGTACTTC
clone_size: few; v_call: TRBV28; j_call: TRBJ2-5; d_call: -; cdr3_aa: CASGRRGLETQYF; cdr3_nt: TGTGCCAGCGGTCGTCGGGGACTCGAGACCCAGTACTTC
clone_size: -; v_call: TRBV6-4; j_call: TRBJ2-1; d_call: TRBD2; cdr3_aa: CASTRTSGGFDEQFF; cdr3_nt: TGTGCCAGCACCCGGACTAGCGGGGGGTTCGATGAGCAGTTCTTC
clone_size: few; v_call: TRBV28; j_call: TRBJ2-2; d_call: -; cdr3_aa: CASSSLGPTGELFF; cdr3_nt: TGTGCCAGCAGTTCGTTGGGACCTACCGGGGAGCTGTTTTTT
clone_size: -; v_call: TRBV27; j_call: TRBJ1-1; d_call: -; cdr3_aa: CASSLLGNTEAFF; cdr3_nt: TGTGCCAGCAGTTTACTGGGGAACACTGAAGCTTTTTTT
clone_size: -; v_call: TRBV28; j_call: TRBJ1-5; d_call: TRBD1; cdr3_aa: CASNTGGGQPQHF; cdr3_nt: TGTGCCAGCAATACAGGGGGCGGTCAGCCCCAGCATTTT
clone_size: -; v_call: TRBV7-6; j_call: TRBJ1-1; d_call: TRBD1; cdr3_aa: CASSGGQGGDTEAFF; cdr3_nt: TGTGCCAGCAGCGGAGGACAGGGAGGGGACACTGAAGCTTTCTTT
clone_size: many; v_call: TRBV11-2; j_call: TRBJ2-5; d_call: -; cdr3_aa: CASSYREETQYF; cdr3_nt: TGTGCCAGCAGTTACAGGGAAGAGACCCAGTACTTC
clone_size: -; v_call: TRBV9; j_call: TRBJ2-7; d_call: TRBD2; cdr3_aa: CASSVGTGGGYEQYF; cdr3_nt: TGTGCCAGCAGCGTAGGGACGGGCGGGGGATACGAGCAGTACTTC
clone_size: -; v_call: TRBV7-2; j_call: TRBJ1-1; d_call: -; cdr3_aa: CASTGIGTEAFF; cdr3_nt: TGTGCCAGCACAGGGATAGGCACTGAAGCTTTCTTT
clone_size: once; v_call: TRBV6-8; j_call: TRBJ2-4; d_call: -; cdr3_aa: CASSTNPVGKNIQYF; cdr3_nt: TGTGCCAGCAGTACAAATCCCGTCGGCAAAAACATTCAGTACTTC
clone_size: few; v_call: TRBV5-1; j_call: TRBJ2-7; d_call: TRBD2; cdr3_aa: CASSLAGAGGPKQYF; cdr3_nt: TGCGCCAGCAGCTTGGCTGGTGCGGGAGGGCCCAAGCAGTACTTC
clone_size: few; v_call: TRBV7-2; j_call: TRBJ1-2; d_call: -; cdr3_aa: CASSPRDIANYGYTF; cdr3_nt: TGTGCCAGCAGCCCCCGGGATATAGCTAACTATGGCTACACCTTC
clone_size: few; v_call: TRBV7-9; j_call: TRBJ2-7; d_call: -; cdr3_aa: CASSLPDEQYF; cdr3_nt: TGTGCCAGCAGCCTCCCGGACGAGCAGTACTTC
clone_size: -; v_call: TRBV9; j_call: TRBJ2-7; d_call: -; cdr3_aa: CASSVGDSYSYEQYF; cdr3_nt: TGTGCCAGCAGCGTAGGGGACTCTTACTCCTACGAGCAGTACTTC
clone_size: few; v_call: TRBV7-2; j_call: TRBJ2-5; d_call: -; cdr3_aa: CASSPAGQNNQETQYF; cdr3_nt: TGTGCCAGCAGCCCCGCAGGACAGAACAACCAAGAGACCCAGTACTTC
clone_size: few; v_call: TRBV19; j_call: TRBJ1-1; d_call: TRBD1; cdr3_aa: CASRSRGHGTEAFF; cdr3_nt: TGTGCCAGTAGATCCAGGGGGCATGGCACTGAAGCTTTCTTT
clone_size: few; v_call: TRBV4-3; j_call: TRBJ2-2; d_call: -; cdr3_aa: CASSPGRTGELFF; cdr3_nt: TGCGCCAGCAGCCCCGGAAGGACCGGGGAGCTGTTTTTT
clone_size: few; v_call: TRBV7-6; j_call: TRBJ2-1; d_call: -; cdr3_aa: CASSLRFGAGHEQFF; cdr3_nt: TGTGCCAGCAGCTTAAGGTTCGGGGCAGGGCATGAGCAGTTCTTC
clone_size: -; v_call: TRBV6-2/TRBV6-3; j_call: TRBJ2-5; d_call: -; cdr3_aa: CARSYSTAGGETQYF; cdr3_nt: TGTGCCCGCAGTTACTCGACGGCTGGGGGGGAGACCCAGTACTTC
clone_size: -; v_call: TRBV7-9; j_call: TRBJ1-5; d_call: TRBD1; cdr3_aa: CASSLGGTGRGNQPQHF; cdr3_nt: TGTGCCAGCAGCTTAGGCGGGACAGGACGGGGCAATCAGCCCCAGCATTTT
clone_size: -; v_call: TRBV7-6; j_call: TRBJ1-1; d_call: -; cdr3_aa: CASSLERNTEAFF; cdr3_nt: TGTGCCAGCAGCTTGGAGCGGAACACTGAAGCTTTCTTT
clone_size: -; v_call: TRBV27; j_call: TRBJ1-6; d_call: TRBD1; cdr3_aa: CASSPGTGGYSPLHF; cdr3_nt: TGTGCCAGCAGCCCCGGGACAGGGGGCTATTCACCCCTCCACTTT
clone_size: few; v_call: TRBV12-3/TRBV12-4; j_call: TRBJ2-2; d_call: TRBD1; cdr3_aa: CASTWTGGWTGELFF; cdr3_nt: TGTGCCAGCACCTGGACAGGGGGATGGACCGGGGAGCTGTTTTTT
clone_size: -; v_call: TRBV28; j_call: TRBJ2-5; d_call: -; cdr3_aa: CASSLTWGETQYF; cdr3_nt: TGTGCCAGCAGTTTGACGTGGGGGGAGACCCAGTACTTC
clone_size: few; v_call: TRBV7-2; j_call: TRBJ2-7; d_call: TRBD2; cdr3_aa: CASRLAGVFHEQYF; cdr3_nt: TGTGCCAGCAGACTAGCGGGAGTGTTCCACGAGCAGTACTTC
clone_size: -; v_call: TRBV12-3/TRBV12-4; j_call: TRBJ2-7; d_call: -; cdr3_aa: CASSLKSRDYEQYF; cdr3_nt: TGTGCCAGCAGTTTAAAGAGTAGAGATTACGAGCAGTACTTC